A selection of T cell receptor beta chains follows, all from one sample in a study of a mutant IDH1 vaccine in newly diagnosed glioma. The repertoire was sequenced with immunoSEQ multiplex PCR; TCRdb's copy has only in-frame clones and lacks some. The sample shows about 32,000 clones, around 83% of them seen only once. Their antigens remain unidentified. The sequencing used PBMCs, collected from a glioma patient whose treatment included an IDH1 peptide vaccine. The source is a woman aged 18-29 years with glioma. CDR3s include the opening cysteine and the closing phenylalanine or tryptophan. D genes are given only for firm matches. Size values are once, few and many counts, or a class for expanded clones, and some rows have none.

>NA|once|TRBJ1-1|TRBV21-1|14
TGTGCCAGCAGCAAAGGGGCAGCGAACACTGAAGCTTTCTTT
CASSKGAANTEAFF
>NA|NA|TRBJ2-3|TRBV4-1|15
TGCGCCAGCAGCCAAGACGGAGGGGACGTTCGGACGCAGTATTTT
CASSQDGGDVRTQYF
>TRBD1|few|TRBJ1-1|TRBV9|13
TGTGCCAGCAGCGGAGGGGACAGGGAGGAAGCTTTCTTT
CASSGGDREEAFF
>NA|NA|TRBJ2-2|TRBV4-3|16
TGCGCCAGCAGCCAAGATAACGGGTATAACACCGGGGAGCTGTTTTTT
CASSQDNGYNTGELFF
>NA|NA|TRBJ2-3|TRBV29-1|14
TGCAGCGTTGAAGTGGGGGCGGGGACAGATACGCAGTATTTT
CSVEVGAGTDTQYF
>NA|NA|TRBJ2-5|TRBV21-1|14
TGTGCCAGCCCTCTGGGGGGCCGGGGGGAGACCCAGTACTTC
CASPLGGRGETQYF
>TRBD1|NA|TRBJ1-2|TRBV2|15
TGTGCCAGCAGTGAGAACCGGGACAGGGGCCGTGGCTACACCTTC
CASSENRDRGRGYTF
>NA|NA|TRBJ1-1|TRBV5-1|14
TGCGCCAGCAGCCTTCGCGTGGGGAACACTGAAGCTTTCTTT
CASSLRVGNTEAFF
>TRBD1|NA|TRBJ2-1|TRBV5-5|13
TGTGCCAGCAGCTCGGGACAGGGGAATGAGCAGTTCTTC
CASSSGQGNEQFF
>NA|few|TRBJ2-2|TRBV5-5|12
TGTGCCAGCAGCGCACACACCGGGGAGCTGTTTTTT
CASSAHTGELFF
>TRBD1|NA|TRBJ1-2|TRBV4-1|14
TGCGCCAGCAGCGGCCGGGACAGGGACATCGGCTACACCTTC
CASSGRDRDIGYTF
>TRBD1|NA|TRBJ2-7|TRBV28|13
TGTGCCAGCAGTTTACAGGGGGATTACGAGCAGTACTTC
CASSLQGDYEQYF
>TRBD1|NA|TRBJ2-2|TRBV5-1|16
TGCGCCAGCAGCTTCGGGGACAGGGGCAGCACCGGGGAGCTGTTTTTT
CASSFGDRGSTGELFF
>TRBD2|NA|TRBJ2-1|TRBV25-1|14
TGTGCCAGCACCGGGACTAGCGGGGGCTATGAGCAGTTCTTC
CASTGTSGGYEQFF
>TRBD1|NA|TRBJ2-7|TRBV27|14
TGTGCCAGCAGCCTTGACAGGGCGACCTACGAGCAGTACTTC
CASSLDRATYEQYF
>NA|NA|TRBJ2-5|TRBV28|11
TGTGCCAGCAGCTTAGCCGGGACCCTGTACTTC
CASSLAGTLYF
>NA|NA|TRBJ2-7|TRBV13|15
TGTGCCAGCAGCCTTACGGACAGCATTATTTACGAGCAGTACTTC
CASSLTDSIIYEQYF
>NA|NA|TRBJ2-2|TRBV2|12
TGTGCCAGCAGGGTAGAGCCCGGGGAGCTGTTTTTT
CASRVEPGELFF
>NA|NA|TRBJ1-1|TRBV4-1|15
TGCGCCAGCAGCCAAGCTTACGGACTGAACACTGAAGCTTTCTTT
CASSQAYGLNTEAFF
>NA|NA|TRBJ1-5|TRBV19|15
TGTGCCAGTAGAGATAGGGCGGTCTCTAATCAGCCCCAGCATTTT
CASRDRAVSNQPQHF
>NA|NA|TRBJ1-5|TRBV6-1|14
TGTGCCAGCAGTGAAATCCCGAATAATCAGCCCCAGCATTTT
CASSEIPNNQPQHF
>TRBD2|NA|TRBJ2-1|TRBV14|16
TGTGCCAGCAGCCGCCGACTAGCGGGGGGGCTAAATGAGCAGTTCTTC
CASSRRLAGGLNEQFF
>NA|NA|TRBJ2-2|TRBV7-3|16
TGTGCCAGCAGCTTACAGGGACGGGTTAACACCGGGGAGCTGTTTTTT
CASSLQGRVNTGELFF
>NA|NA|TRBJ2-4|TRBV18|15
TGTGCCAGCCGAGAACAGGGAGGGGCCAAAAACATTCAGTACTTC
CASREQGGAKNIQYF
>NA|NA|TRBJ1-3|TRBV5-1|16
TGCGCCAGCAGCCTAAACACAGCGAGCTCTGGAAACACCATATATTTT
CASSLNTASSGNTIYF
>NA|once|TRBJ1-6|TRBV27|12
TGTGCCACCTCCCAAATCATGGCACCCCTCCACTTT
CATSQIMAPLHF
>NA|few|TRBJ1-1|TRBV6-5|15
TGTGCCAGCAAAAAAGGGGATGGGGGGCATGCTGAAGCTTTCTTT
CASKKGDGGHAEAFF
>TRBD2|NA|TRBJ2-1|TRBV5-1|18
TGCGCCAGCAGCTTGGGGGGACTAGCGGGAGGTAAACACAATGAGCAGTTCTTC
CASSLGGLAGGKHNEQFF
>NA|few|TRBJ2-2|TRBV5-8|14
TGTGCCAGCAGCTTAAGAAGGGCTGACGGGGAGCTGTTTTTT
CASSLRRADGELFF
>NA|NA|TRBJ2-1|TRBV4-3|13
TGCGCCAGCAGCCAAGATGGACAGTTAAAGCAGTTCTTC
CASSQDGQLKQFF
>NA|NA|TRBJ2-7|TRBV13|16
TGTGCCAGCAGCTTAGGACGGGATTTCGGGAACTACGAGCAGTACTTC
CASSLGRDFGNYEQYF
>NA|NA|TRBJ2-5|TRBV28|16
TGTGCCAGCAGTTTAGAAAGTAGCGGACCCCAAGAGACCCAGTACTTC
CASSLESSGPQETQYF
>NA|large|TRBJ1-1|TRBV29-1|11
TGCAGCATCCGGTTGAACACTGAAGCTTTCTTT
CSIRLNTEAFF
>NA|NA|TRBJ2-1|TRBV14|16
TGTGCCAGCAGCCGCATGAGGGGGAGCTCCTACAATGAGCAGTTCTTC
CASSRMRGSSYNEQFF
>NA|NA|TRBJ1-4|TRBV5-4|13
TGTGCCAGCAGGGACGGACCTAATGAAAAACTGTTTTTT
CASRDGPNEKLFF
>TRBD2|NA|TRBJ2-1|TRBV7-9|13
TGTGCCAGCAGCCAAGGAACTAGCGGTGAGCAGTTCTTC
CASSQGTSGEQFF
>NA|NA|TRBJ2-3|TRBV4-1|17
TGCGCCAGCAGCCAGGCATCGGGTGCGCGTAGCACAGATACGCAGTATTTT
CASSQASGARSTDTQYF
>TRBD1|NA|TRBJ2-3|TRBV5-1|17
TGCGCCAGCAGCATCCAGGGGGGACAGGGACACACAGATACGCAGTATTTT
CASSIQGGQGHTDTQYF
>NA|few|TRBJ1-1|TRBV2|13
TGTGCCAGCAGGTACGAACATCTCGCTGAAGCTTTCTTT
CASRYEHLAEAFF
>TRBD1|few|TRBJ1-2|TRBV7-6|15
TGTGCCAGCAGCCCTGGGCAGGGGGTTGTCTATGGCTACACCTTC
CASSPGQGVVYGYTF
>NA|NA|TRBJ1-6|TRBV27|13
TGTGCCAGCAGGGGACAATATAATTCACCCCTCCACTTT
CASRGQYNSPLHF
>NA|NA|TRBJ1-2|TRBV6-6|13
TGTGCCAGCAGTTACCAGGGAGCGGATGGCTACACCTTC
CASSYQGADGYTF
>NA|NA|TRBJ2-1|TRBV19|15
TGTGCCAGTAGTATAGATCCGGGCACCTTCAATGAGCAGTTCTTC
CASSIDPGTFNEQFF
>TRBD2|NA|TRBJ2-7|TRBV5-1|14
TGCGCCAGCAGTCCCGCTAGCGGGGACTACGAGCAGTACTTC
CASSPASGDYEQYF
>NA|NA|TRBJ1-3|TRBV25-1|13
TGTGCCAGCAGTGCGGGGAGTGGAAACACCATATATTTT
CASSAGSGNTIYF
>TRBD1|NA|TRBJ2-3|TRBV29-1|15
TGCAGCGTTGAAGATATAGTACAGGGGGGAGATACGCAGTATTTT
CSVEDIVQGGDTQYF
>NA|few|TRBJ1-2|TRBV30|13
TGTGCCTGGAGTCGTAGGACATGGAGTGGCTACACCTTC
CAWSRRTWSGYTF
>NA|NA|TRBJ2-7|TRBV6-5|15
TGTGCCAGCAGAAATGGAAGGTACAGGGCCTACGAGCAGTACTTC
CASRNGRYRAYEQYF
>NA|NA|TRBJ1-1|TRBV7-9|15
TGTGCCAGCAGCCACCTGGGCGGGTTGGGCACTGAAGCTTTCTTT
CASSHLGGLGTEAFF
>NA|NA|TRBJ2-5|TRBV10-3|14
TGTGCCAGTACCGCTACAGGGTCCGTGGAGACCCAGTACTTC
CASTATGSVETQYF
>NA|few|TRBJ1-5|TRBV19|16
TGTGCCAGTAGTATTGGGGACACAAATAGCAATCAGCCCCAGCATTTT
CASSIGDTNSNQPQHF
>NA|NA|TRBJ1-2|TRBV4-3|15
TGCGCCAGCAGCCCAACGTCGGGGAGCCTGTATGGCTACACCTTC
CASSPTSGSLYGYTF
>NA|NA|TRBJ1-1|TRBV6-1|13
TGTGCCAGCAGTCATACGGGTAACACTGAAGCTTTCTTT
CASSHTGNTEAFF
>NA|NA|TRBJ2-7|TRBV4-3|13
TGCGCCAGCAGCCAAGATATGAGGGCCGAGCAGTACTTC
CASSQDMRAEQYF
>NA|NA|TRBJ1-6|TRBV28|14
TGTGCCAGCAGTTTAAGCCGGTCTAATTCACCCCTCCACTTT
CASSLSRSNSPLHF
>NA|NA|TRBJ1-3|TRBV18|14
TGTGCCAGCTCACCAACACCCTTCGGAAACACCATATATTTT
CASSPTPFGNTIYF
>TRBD2|NA|TRBJ2-1|TRBV2|15
TGTGCCAGCAGTAGGGGACTAGCGGGGGGTAATGAGCAGTTCTTC
CASSRGLAGGNEQFF
>NA|NA|TRBJ2-7|TRBV19|14
TGTGCCAGTAGTAAGCGTGGGACCCTCTACGAGCAGTACTTC
CASSKRGTLYEQYF
>NA|NA|TRBJ2-5|TRBV2|12
TGTGCCAGCCAGGCAGGGCAAGAGACCCAGTACTTC
CASQAGQETQYF
>TRBD2|NA|TRBJ2-1|TRBV19|15
TGTGCCAGTACCCCCCTAGCGGGAGTATGGAATGAGCAGTTCTTC
CASTPLAGVWNEQFF